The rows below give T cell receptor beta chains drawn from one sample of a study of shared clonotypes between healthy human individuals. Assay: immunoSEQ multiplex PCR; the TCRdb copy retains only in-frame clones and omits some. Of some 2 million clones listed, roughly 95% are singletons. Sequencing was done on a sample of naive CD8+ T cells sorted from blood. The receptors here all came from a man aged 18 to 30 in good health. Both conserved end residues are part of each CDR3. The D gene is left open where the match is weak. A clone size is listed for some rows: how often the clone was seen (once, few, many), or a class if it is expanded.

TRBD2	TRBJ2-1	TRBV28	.	TGTGCCAGCACCGAGATAGGACTAGCGGGAGCCGAGCAGTTCTTC	CASTEIGLAGAEQFF
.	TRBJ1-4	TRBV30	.	TGTGCCCTCACCCTAACTAATGAAAAACTGTTTTTT	CALTLTNEKLFF
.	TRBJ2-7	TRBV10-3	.	TGTGCCATCAGTCCGGACAGATACGAGCAGTACTTC	CAISPDRYEQYF
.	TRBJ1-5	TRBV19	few	TGTGCCAGTAAGGGAATCGGCAATCAGCCCCAGCATTTT	CASKGIGNQPQHF
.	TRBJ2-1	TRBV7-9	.	TGTGCCAGCGACTTAATAGGTAGCTCCTACAATGAGCAGTTCTTC	CASDLIGSSYNEQFF
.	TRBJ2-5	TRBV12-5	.	TGTGCTAGTGGTTTGAGTGGGGGGGAGACCCAGTACTTC	CASGLSGGETQYF
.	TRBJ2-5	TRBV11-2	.	TGTGCCAGCAGCTTAGACCCGGCCGGGGAGACCCAGTACTTC	CASSLDPAGETQYF
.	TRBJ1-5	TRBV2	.	TGTGCCAGCAGTGGTGTGGACGATAGCAATCAGCCCCAGCATTTT	CASSGVDDSNQPQHF
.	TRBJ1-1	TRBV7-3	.	TGTGCCAGCAGCTTACAGGGGTATAGTACTGAAGCTTTCTTT	CASSLQGYSTEAFF
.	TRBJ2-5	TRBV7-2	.	TGTGCCAGCAGCTTAGGGCTAGCAGGTCGGGAGACCCAGTACTTC	CASSLGLAGRETQYF
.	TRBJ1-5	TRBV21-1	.	TGTGCCAGCAGCAAACGGGCCGGGACAGGGGAACAAAATCAGCCCCAGCATTTT	CASSKRAGTGEQNQPQHF
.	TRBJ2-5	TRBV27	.	TGTGCCAGCAGTTTAACCGGGCCAGAGACCCAGTACTTC	CASSLTGPETQYF
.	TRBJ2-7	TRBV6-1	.	TGTGCCAGCAGTGAAGCGTATTCGGTAAGGCCCTACGAGCAGTACTTC	CASSEAYSVRPYEQYF
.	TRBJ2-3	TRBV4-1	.	TGCGCCAGCAGCCACCAGGGTTCCACAGATACGCAGTATTTT	CASSHQGSTDTQYF
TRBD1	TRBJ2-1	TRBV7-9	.	TGTGCCAGCAGCCCAACAGGGGGTTCAAACAATGAGCAGTTCTTC	CASSPTGGSNNEQFF
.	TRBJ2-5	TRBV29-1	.	TGCAGCGTTGAGGAGGGTGAGGAGACCCAGTACTTC	CSVEEGEETQYF
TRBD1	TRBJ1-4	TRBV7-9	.	TGTGCCAGCAGCCTCGGAAGACAGGGTAACGAAAAACTGTTTTTT	CASSLGRQGNEKLFF
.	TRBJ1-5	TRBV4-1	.	TGCGCCAGCAGCCAGGGCCCGGGTTCCAATCAGCCCCAGCATTTT	CASSQGPGSNQPQHF
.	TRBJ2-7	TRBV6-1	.	TGTGCCAGCAGCGCCTCCGGCGGACAGAGCTACGAGCAGTACTTC	CASSASGGQSYEQYF
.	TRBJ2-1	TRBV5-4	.	TGTGCCAGCAGCACGCAAGTGGGGTACAATGAGCAGTTCTTC	CASSTQVGYNEQFF
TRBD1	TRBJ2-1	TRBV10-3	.	TGTGCCATCAGTCCGGGACAGGGGACACCCTGGGGCGACAATGAGCAGTTCTTC	CAISPGQGTPWGDNEQFF
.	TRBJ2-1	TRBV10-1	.	TGCGCCAGCAGTGAGTCGGCCCCAATCGTTCATGAGCAGTTCTTC	CASSESAPIVHEQFF
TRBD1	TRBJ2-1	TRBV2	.	TGTGCCAGCAGCTTGGGACAGGCGCACAATGAGCAGTTCTTC	CASSLGQAHNEQFF
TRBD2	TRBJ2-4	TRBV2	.	TGTGCCTGCCCGGGACTAGCGGACGCCAAAAACATTCAGTACTTC	CACPGLADAKNIQYF
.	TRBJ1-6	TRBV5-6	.	TGTGCCAGCAGCCAAAGGGCGGGTGGCTATAATTCACCCCTCCACTTT	CASSQRAGGYNSPLHF
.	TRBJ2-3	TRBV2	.	TGTGCCAGCAGTGCGCCGACTAGGGGGGCAGATACGCAGTATTTT	CASSAPTRGADTQYF
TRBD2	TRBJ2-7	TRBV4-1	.	TGCGCCAGCAGCCCTCTTACGGGGGGCTCCTACGAGCAGTACTTC	CASSPLTGGSYEQYF
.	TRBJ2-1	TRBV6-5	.	TGTGCCAGCAGTCCTCTAGGGCCCGGGAATGAGCAGTTCTTC	CASSPLGPGNEQFF
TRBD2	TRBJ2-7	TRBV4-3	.	TGCGCCAGCAGCCAAGATACCCAAGCGGGGCCGACTAGCGGGAGAGAATACGAGCAGTACTTC	CASSQDTQAGPTSGREYEQYF
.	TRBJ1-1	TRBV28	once	TGTGCCAGCAGTGACTCGGCGGTCACTGAAGCTTTCTTT	CASSDSAVTEAFF
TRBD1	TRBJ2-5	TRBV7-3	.	TGTGCCAGCAGCTTGACAGGGGGGGAAGAGACCCAGTACTTC	CASSLTGGEETQYF
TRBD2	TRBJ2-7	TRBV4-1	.	TGCGCCAGCAGCCAAGGGACTAGCGGGGGCTACGAGCAGTACTTC	CASSQGTSGGYEQYF
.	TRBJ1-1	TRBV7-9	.	TGTGCCAGCAGCTTAGCATTTGGCACTGAAGCTTTCTTT	CASSLAFGTEAFF
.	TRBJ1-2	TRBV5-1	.	TGCGCCAGCAGCGACTCTCGGGACATCGCCTTC	CASSDSRDIAF
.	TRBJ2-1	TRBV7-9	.	TGTGCCAGCAGCTTAACGGATGGGTTGAGCGATGAGCAGTTCTTC	CASSLTDGLSDEQFF
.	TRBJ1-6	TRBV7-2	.	TGTGCCAGCAGCTATTCTCTACAGGGACCTAATTCACCCCTCCACTTT	CASSYSLQGPNSPLHF
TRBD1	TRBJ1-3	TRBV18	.	TGTGCCAGCTCACCACCCTTGGACAGGGCCTACTCTGGAAACACCATATATTTT	CASSPPLDRAYSGNTIYF
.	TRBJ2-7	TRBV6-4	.	TGTGCCAGCACCCAGGGTAGTCAGTACTTC	CASTQGSQYF
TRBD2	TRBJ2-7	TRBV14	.	TGTGCCAGCAGCCAAGGGGGGGGCTACGAGCAGTACTTC	CASSQGGGYEQYF
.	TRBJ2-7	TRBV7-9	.	TGTGCCAGCAGCTTAGACAGCCACTACGAGCAGTACTTC	CASSLDSHYEQYF
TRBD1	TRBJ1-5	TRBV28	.	TGTGCCAGCAGTTTATATCCCGGCACAGGGGATCAGCCCCAGCATTTT	CASSLYPGTGDQPQHF